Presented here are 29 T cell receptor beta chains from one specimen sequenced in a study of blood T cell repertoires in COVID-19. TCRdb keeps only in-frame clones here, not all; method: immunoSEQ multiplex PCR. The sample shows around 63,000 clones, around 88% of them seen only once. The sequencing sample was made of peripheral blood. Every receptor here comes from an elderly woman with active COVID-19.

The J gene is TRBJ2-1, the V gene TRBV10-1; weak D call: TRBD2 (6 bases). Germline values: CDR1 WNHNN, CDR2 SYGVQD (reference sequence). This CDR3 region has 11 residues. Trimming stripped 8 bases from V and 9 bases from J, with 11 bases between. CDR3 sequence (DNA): TGCGCCAGCCTGGGACTTCCTGAGCAGTTCTTC. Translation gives CASLGLPEQFF.

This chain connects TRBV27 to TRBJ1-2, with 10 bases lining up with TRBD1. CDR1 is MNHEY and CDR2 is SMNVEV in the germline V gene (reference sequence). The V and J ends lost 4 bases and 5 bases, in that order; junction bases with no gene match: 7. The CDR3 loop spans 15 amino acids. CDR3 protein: CASSSPGTGVYGYTF. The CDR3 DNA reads TGTGCCAGCAGTTCGCCCGGGACAGGGGTTTATGGCTACACCTTC.

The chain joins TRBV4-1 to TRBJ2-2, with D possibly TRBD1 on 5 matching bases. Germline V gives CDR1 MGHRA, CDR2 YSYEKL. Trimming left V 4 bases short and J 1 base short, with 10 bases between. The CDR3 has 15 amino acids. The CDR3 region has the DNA TGCGCCAGCAGCCCTTGGACAAAGAACACCGGGGAGCTGTTTTTT. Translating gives CASSPWTKNTGELFF.

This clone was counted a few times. The DNA of the CDR3 is TGTGCCATCAGTACTAACTGGTTGTCCTACAATGAGCAGTTCTTC. Protein product: CAISTNWLSYNEQFF. The rearrangement joins TRBV10-3 to TRBJ2-1; D not certain. Germline V gene sequence: CDR1 ENHRY, CDR2 SYGVKD. V lost 5 bases to trimming and J lost 1 base, with 12 bases between them. This CDR3 is built from 15 residues.

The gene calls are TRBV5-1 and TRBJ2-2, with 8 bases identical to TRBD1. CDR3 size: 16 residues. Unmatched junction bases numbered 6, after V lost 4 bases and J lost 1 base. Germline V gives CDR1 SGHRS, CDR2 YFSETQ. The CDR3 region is CASSAGQGLNTGELFF. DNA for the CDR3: TGCGCCAGCAGCGCCGGACAGGGCTTGAACACCGGGGAGCTGTTTTTT.

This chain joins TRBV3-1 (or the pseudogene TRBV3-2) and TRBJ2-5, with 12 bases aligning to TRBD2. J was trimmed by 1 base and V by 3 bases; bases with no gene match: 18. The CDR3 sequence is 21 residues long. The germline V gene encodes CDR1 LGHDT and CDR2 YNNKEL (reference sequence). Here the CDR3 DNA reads TGTGCCAGCAGCCAGTTCTCGACTAGCGGGGGTCGGATAACCTCCCAAGAGACCCAGTACTTC. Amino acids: CASSQFSTSGGRITSQETQYF.

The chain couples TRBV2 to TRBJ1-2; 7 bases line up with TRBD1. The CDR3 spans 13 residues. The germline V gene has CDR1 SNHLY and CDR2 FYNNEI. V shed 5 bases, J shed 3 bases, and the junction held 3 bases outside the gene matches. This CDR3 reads CASSSGTDYGYTF. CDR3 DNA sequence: TGTGCCAGCAGTTCCGGGACAGACTATGGCTACACCTTC.

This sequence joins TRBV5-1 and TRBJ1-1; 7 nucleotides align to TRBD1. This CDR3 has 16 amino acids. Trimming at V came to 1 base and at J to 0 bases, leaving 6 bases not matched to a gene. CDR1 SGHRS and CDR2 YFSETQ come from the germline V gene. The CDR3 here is CASSLTQGFMNTEAFF. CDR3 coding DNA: TGCGCCAGCAGCTTGACACAGGGGTTTATGAACACTGAAGCTTTCTTT. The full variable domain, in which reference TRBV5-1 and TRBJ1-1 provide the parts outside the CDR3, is KAGVTQTPRYLIKTRGQQVTLSCSPISGHRSVSWYQQTPGQGLQFLFEYFSETQRNKGNFPGRFSGRQFSNSRSEMNVSTLELGDSALYLCASSLTQGFMNTEAFFGQGTRLTVV.

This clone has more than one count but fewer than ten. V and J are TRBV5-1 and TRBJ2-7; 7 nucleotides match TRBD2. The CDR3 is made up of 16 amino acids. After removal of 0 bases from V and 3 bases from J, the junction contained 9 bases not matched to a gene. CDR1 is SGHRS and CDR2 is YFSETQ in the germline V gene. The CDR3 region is CASSLDGGTTFYEQYF. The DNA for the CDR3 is TGCGCCAGCAGCTTGGACGGGGGGACTACTTTCTACGAGCAGTACTTC.

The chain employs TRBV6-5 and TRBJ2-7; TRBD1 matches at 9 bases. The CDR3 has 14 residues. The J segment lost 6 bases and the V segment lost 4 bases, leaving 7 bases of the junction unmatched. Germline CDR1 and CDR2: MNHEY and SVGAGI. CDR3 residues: CASSFGTGSFEQYF. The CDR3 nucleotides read TGTGCCAGCAGTTTTGGGACAGGGTCGTTCGAGCAGTACTTC.

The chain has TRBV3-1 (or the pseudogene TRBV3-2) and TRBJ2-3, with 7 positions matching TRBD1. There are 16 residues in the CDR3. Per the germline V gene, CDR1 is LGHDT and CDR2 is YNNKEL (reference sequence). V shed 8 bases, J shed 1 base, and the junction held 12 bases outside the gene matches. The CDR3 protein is CASGKGGYMRTDTQYF. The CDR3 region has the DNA TGTGCCAGCGGGAAAGGGGGCTACATGCGCACAGATACGCAGTATTTT.

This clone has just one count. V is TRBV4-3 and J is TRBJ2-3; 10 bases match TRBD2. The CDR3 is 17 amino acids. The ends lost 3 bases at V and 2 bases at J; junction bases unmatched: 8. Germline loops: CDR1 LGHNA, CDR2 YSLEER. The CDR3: CASSHRASGGTTDTQYF. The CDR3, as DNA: TGCGCCAGCAGCCATCGCGCTAGCGGGGGAACCACAGATACGCAGTATTTT.

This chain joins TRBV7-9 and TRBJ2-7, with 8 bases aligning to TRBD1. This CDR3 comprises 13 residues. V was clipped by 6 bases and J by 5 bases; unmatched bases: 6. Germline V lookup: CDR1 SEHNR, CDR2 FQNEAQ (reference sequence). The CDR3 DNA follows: TGTGCCAGCAGTCGAGGACAGGGTCACGAGCAGTACTTC. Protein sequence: CASSRGQGHEQYF.

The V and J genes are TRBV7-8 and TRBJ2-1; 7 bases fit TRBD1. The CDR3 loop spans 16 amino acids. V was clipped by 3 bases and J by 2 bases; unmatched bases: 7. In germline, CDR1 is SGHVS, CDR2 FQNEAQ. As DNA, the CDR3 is TGTGCCAGCAGCTTTCTTGGGACAGCCACCTACAATGAGCAGTTCTTC. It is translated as CASSFLGTATYNEQFF.

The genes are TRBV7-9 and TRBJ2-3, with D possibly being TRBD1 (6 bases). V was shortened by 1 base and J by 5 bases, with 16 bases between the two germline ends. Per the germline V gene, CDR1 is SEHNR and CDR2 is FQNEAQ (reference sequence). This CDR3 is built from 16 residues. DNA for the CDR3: TGTGCCAGCAGCTTAGGACAGGAAGATCGTAGAGATACGCAGTATTTT. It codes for CASSLGQEDRRDTQYF.

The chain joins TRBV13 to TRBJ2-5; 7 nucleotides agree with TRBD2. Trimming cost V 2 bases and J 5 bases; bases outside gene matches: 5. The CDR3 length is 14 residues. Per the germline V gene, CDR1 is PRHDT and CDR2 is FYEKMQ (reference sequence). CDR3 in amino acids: CASSLTRGEETQYF. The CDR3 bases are TGTGCCAGCAGCTTAACACGGGGGGAGGAGACCCAGTACTTC.

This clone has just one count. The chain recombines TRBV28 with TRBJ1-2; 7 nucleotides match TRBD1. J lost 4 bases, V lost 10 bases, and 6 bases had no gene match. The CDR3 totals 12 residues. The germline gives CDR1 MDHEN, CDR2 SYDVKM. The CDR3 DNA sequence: TGTGCCACCTCGACAGGGACCTATGGCTACACCTTC. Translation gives CATSTGTYGYTF.

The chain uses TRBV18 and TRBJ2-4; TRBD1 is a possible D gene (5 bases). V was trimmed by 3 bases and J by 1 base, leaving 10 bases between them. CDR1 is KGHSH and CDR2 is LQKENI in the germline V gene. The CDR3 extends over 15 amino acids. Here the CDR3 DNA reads TGTGCCAGCTCACCCCCAGGGTCGGCCAAAAACATTCAGTACTTC. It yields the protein CASSPPGSAKNIQYF. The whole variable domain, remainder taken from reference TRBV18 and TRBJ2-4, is NAGVMQNPRHLVRRRGQEARLRCSPMKGHSHVYWYRQLPEEGLKFMVYLQKENIIDESGMPKERFSAEFPKEGPSILRIQQVVRGDSAAYFCASSPPGSAKNIQYFGAGTRLSVL.

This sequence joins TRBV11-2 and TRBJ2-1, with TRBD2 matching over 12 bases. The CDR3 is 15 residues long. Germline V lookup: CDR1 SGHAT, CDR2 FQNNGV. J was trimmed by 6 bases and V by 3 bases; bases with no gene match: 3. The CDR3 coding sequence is TGTGCCAGCAGCTTCCGGACTAGCGGGGTCAATGAGCAGTTCTTC. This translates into CASSFRTSGVNEQFF.

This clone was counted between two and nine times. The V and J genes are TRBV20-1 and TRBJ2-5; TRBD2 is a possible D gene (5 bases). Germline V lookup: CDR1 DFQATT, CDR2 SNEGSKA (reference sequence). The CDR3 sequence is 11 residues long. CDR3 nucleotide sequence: TGCAGCCCTTGGTCGGGGGAGACCCAGTACTTC. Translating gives CSPWSGETQYF.

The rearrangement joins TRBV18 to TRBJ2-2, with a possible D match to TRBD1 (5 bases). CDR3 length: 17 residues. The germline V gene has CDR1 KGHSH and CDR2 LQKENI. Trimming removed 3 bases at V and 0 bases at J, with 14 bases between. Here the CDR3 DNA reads TGTGCCAGCTCACCTCCCCCAGGGTACCCGAACACCGGGGAGCTGTTTTTT. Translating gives CASSPPPGYPNTGELFF.

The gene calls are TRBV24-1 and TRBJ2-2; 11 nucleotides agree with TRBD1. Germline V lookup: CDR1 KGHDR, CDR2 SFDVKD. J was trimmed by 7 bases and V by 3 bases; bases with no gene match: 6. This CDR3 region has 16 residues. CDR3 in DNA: TGTGCCACCAGTGATCCTGGGACAGGGGGGAACGGGGAGCTGTTTTTT. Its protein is CATSDPGTGGNGELFF.

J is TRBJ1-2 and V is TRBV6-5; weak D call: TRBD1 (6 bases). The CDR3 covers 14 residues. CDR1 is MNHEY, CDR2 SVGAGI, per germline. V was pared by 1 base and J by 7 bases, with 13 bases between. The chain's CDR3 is CASSYWAGEAGYTF. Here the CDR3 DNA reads TGTGCCAGCAGTTACTGGGCAGGGGAAGCTGGCTACACCTTC.

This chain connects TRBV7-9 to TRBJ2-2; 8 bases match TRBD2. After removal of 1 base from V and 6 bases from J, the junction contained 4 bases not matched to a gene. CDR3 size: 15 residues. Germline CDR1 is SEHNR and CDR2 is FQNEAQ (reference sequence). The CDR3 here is CASSLELAEAGELFF. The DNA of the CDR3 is TGTGCCAGCAGCTTAGAACTAGCGGAGGCCGGGGAGCTGTTTTTT.

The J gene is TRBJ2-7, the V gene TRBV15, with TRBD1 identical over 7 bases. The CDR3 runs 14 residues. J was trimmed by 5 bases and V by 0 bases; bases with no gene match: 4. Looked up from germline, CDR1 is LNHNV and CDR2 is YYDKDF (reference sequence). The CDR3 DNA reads TGTGCCACCAGCAGAGACAGGGGGTTCCACGAGCAGTACTTC. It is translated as CATSRDRGFHEQYF.

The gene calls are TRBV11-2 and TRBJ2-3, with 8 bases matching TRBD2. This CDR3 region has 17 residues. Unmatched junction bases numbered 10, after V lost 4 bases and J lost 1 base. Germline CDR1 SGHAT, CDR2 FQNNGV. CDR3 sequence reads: CASSSQGLAQRTDTQYF. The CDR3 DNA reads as TGTGCCAGCAGCTCCCAAGGACTAGCACAGCGCACAGATACGCAGTATTTT.

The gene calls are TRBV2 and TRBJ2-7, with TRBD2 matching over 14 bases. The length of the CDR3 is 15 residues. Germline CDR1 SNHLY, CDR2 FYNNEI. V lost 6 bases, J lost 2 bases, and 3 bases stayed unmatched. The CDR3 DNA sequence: TGTGCCAGCAGCGAGGGACTAGCGGGGGCCTACGAGCAGTACTTC. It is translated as CASSEGLAGAYEQYF.

As DNA, the CDR3 is TGCGCCAGCAGCTTGGCGGGGTCAAGCCTCCCCGCTTTCTTT. Translation gives CASSLAGSSLPAFF. The chain is built from TRBV5-1 and TRBJ1-1; D unresolved. CDR1 is SGHRS and CDR2 is YFSETQ in the germline V gene. Deletions cut 0 bases from V and 11 bases from J, with 17 bases between. The CDR3 spans 14 residues.

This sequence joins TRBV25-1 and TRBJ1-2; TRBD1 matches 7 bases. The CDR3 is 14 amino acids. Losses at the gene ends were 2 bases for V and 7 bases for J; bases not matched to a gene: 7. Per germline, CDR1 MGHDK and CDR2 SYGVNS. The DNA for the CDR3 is TGTGCCAGCAGTGAACTCCGGGACAGTGCTGGCTACACCTTC. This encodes CASSELRDSAGYTF.